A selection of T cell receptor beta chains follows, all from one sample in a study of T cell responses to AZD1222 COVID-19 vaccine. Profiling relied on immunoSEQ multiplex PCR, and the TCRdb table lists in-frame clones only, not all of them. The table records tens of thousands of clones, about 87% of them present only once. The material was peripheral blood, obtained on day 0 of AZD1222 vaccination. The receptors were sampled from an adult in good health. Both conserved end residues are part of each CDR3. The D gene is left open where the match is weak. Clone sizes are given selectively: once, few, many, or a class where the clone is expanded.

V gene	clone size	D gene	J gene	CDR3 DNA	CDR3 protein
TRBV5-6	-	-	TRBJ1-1	TGTGCCAGCAGCTTATACACTGAAGCTTTCTTT	CASSLYTEAFF
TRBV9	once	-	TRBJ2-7	TGTGCCAGCAGCGCCTTTGAAGGGGCGTCCTACGAGCAGTACTTC	CASSAFEGASYEQYF
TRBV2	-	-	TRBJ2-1	TGTGCCAGCAGTGAAACACTTTCTCTCTACAATGAGCAGTTCTTC	CASSETLSLYNEQFF
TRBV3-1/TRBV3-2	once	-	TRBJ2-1	TGTGCCAGCAGCCAAGATCGCCTAGTCTCCTACAATGAGCAGTTCTTC	CASSQDRLVSYNEQFF
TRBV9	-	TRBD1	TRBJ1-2	TGTGCCAGCAGCGTAAGAGGGGGCTCGGACTATGGCTACACCTTC	CASSVRGGSDYGYTF
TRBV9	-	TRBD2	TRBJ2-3	TGTGCCAGCAGCGCACCCGGGACTAGGCACACGGGAGATACGCAGTATTTT	CASSAPGTRHTGDTQYF
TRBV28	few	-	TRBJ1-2	TGTGCCAGCAGTACGCCGGGACGGAAACTATATGGCTACACCTTC	CASSTPGRKLYGYTF
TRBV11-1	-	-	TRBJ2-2	TGTGCCAGCAGCCCCCGCCGGAACACCGGGGAGCTGTTTTTT	CASSPRRNTGELFF
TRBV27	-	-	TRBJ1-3	TGTGCCAGCAGTTTGGCAGGGTCTGGAAACACCATATATTTT	CASSLAGSGNTIYF
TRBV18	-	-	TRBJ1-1	TGTGCCAGCTCACCTGCGGGGAGCACTGAAGCTTTCTTT	CASSPAGSTEAFF
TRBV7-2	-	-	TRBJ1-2	TGTGCCAGCAGCGATCCCGTCCGGGAGAAAGTCTATGGCTACACCTTC	CASSDPVREKVYGYTF
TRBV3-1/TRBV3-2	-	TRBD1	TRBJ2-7	TGTGCCAGCAGCCATCCCGGACAGGGCGAGCAGTACTTC	CASSHPGQGEQYF
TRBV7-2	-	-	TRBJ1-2	TGTGCCAGCAGCTTAGAGAAGGGGGAGGAGGGCTATGGCTACACCTTC	CASSLEKGEEGYGYTF
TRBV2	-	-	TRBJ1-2	TGTGCCAGAGGAGGTGGCGGCTATGGCTACACCTTC	CARGGGGYGYTF
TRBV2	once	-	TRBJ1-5	TGTGCCAGCAGTGAAATCAGGGGTAGCCAGCCCCAGCATTTT	CASSEIRGSQPQHF
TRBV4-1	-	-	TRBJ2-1	TGCGCCAGCAGCCAAGGAGCATGGAATGAGCAGTTCTTC	CASSQGAWNEQFF
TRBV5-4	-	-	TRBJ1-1	TGTGCCAGCAGCTTGCAGGTCTCCTCGGCGCTGAACACTGAAGCTTTCTTT	CASSLQVSSALNTEAFF
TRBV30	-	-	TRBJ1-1	TGTGCCTGGAGTGTACAGGGAAACACTGAAGCTTTCTTT	CAWSVQGNTEAFF
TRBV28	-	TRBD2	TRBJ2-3	TGTGCCAGCAGTTTATTGGGACTAGCCCGCGGGGGAGATACGCAGTATTTT	CASSLLGLARGGDTQYF
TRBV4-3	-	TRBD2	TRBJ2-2	TGCGCCAGCAGCCAAGCGACGGGGGGGTCGGTTCGGTTAACCGGGGAGCTGTTTTTT	CASSQATGGSVRLTGELFF
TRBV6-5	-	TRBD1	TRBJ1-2	TGTGCCAGCGGAGGTACAGGGGGCTATGGCTACACCTTC	CASGGTGGYGYTF
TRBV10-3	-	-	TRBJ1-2	TGTGCCATCAGTGGCTACAGGGATCAAGGGTATGGCTACACCTTC	CAISGYRDQGYGYTF
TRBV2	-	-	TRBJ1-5	TGTGCCAGCAGTGGGGAGGGGGACCAGCCCCAGCATTTT	CASSGEGDQPQHF
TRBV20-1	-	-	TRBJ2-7	TGCAGTGCTAGTGATCCCAAGAGCTCCTACGAGCAGTACTTC	CSASDPKSSYEQYF
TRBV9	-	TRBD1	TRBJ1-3	TGTGCCAGCAGCGGACAGGGACGTGGAAACACCATATATTTT	CASSGQGRGNTIYF
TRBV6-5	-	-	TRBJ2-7	TGTGCCAGCAGTTCTTTCGGGGGTCCCTACGAGCAGTACTTC	CASSSFGGPYEQYF
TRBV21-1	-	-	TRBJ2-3	TGTGCCGGCTCCAGGCCAGATACGCAGTATTTT	CAGSRPDTQYF
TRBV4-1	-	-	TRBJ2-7	TGCGCCAGCAGCCAAACCCCGGGGGGACAGCCCTACGAGCAGTACTTC	CASSQTPGGQPYEQYF
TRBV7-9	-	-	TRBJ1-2	TGTGCCAGCAGCTTCTTCCTGATACCAGGTTCTTATGGCTACACCTTC	CASSFFLIPGSYGYTF
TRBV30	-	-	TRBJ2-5	TGTGCCTGGAGTATGGGTCTAGAGTTGGAGACCCAGTACTTC	CAWSMGLELETQYF
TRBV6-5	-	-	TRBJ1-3	TGTGCCAGCAGTTACCCAGGGTCTCGGGACGGAAACACCATATATTTT	CASSYPGSRDGNTIYF
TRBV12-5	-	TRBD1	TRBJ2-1	TGTGCTAGTGGCCCCCCACAGGGGGCTTACTTCTTC	CASGPPQGAYFF
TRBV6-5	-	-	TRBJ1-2	TGTGCCAGCAGTTACTTGGACGGGAACTATGGCTACACCTTC	CASSYLDGNYGYTF
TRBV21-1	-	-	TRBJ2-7	TGTGCCAGCAGCAAACCCCCGAGACAGGGGATGAGCGAGCAGTACTTC	CASSKPPRQGMSEQYF
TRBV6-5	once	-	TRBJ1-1	TGTGCCAGCAGTTACCGGCCCTCAGGGGCTGAAGCTTTCTTT	CASSYRPSGAEAFF
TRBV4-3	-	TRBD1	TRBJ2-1	TGCGCCAGCAGCCAGGGACAGGGCCGTGAGCAGTTCTTC	CASSQGQGREQFF
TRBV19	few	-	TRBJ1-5	TGTGCCAGTAGTATAGATTTAATTGGGGGCCAGCCCCAGCATTTT	CASSIDLIGGQPQHF
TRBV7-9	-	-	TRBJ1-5	TGTGCCAGCAGGAACAGGGTTTTAGGCCTGAGCAATCAGCCCCAGCATTTT	CASRNRVLGLSNQPQHF
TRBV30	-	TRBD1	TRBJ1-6	TGTGCCTGGAGATCCGGGACAGGCGTCCATAATTCACCCCTCCACTTT	CAWRSGTGVHNSPLHF
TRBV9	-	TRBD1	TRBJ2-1	TGTGCCAGCAGCCTCCTCGGACAGGGTGGAAAGCGTGAGCAGTTCTTC	CASSLLGQGGKREQFF
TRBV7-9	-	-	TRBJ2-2	TGTGCCAGCAGCCCTCCCTCCAGAACCGGGGAGCTGTTTTTT	CASSPPSRTGELFF